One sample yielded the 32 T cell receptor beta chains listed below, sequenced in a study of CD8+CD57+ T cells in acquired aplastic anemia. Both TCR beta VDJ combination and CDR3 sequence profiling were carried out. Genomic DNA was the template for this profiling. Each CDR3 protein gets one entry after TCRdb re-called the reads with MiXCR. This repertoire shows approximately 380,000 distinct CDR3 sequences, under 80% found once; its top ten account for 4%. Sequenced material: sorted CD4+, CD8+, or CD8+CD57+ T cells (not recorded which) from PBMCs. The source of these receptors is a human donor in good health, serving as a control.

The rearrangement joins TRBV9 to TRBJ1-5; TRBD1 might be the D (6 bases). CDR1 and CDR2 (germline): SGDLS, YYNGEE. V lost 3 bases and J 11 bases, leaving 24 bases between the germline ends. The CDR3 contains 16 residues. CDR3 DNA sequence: TGTGCCAGCAGCGCAGGGAATAGCGGGGGGGCCCACACCCAGCATTTT. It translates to CASSAGNSGGAHTQHF.

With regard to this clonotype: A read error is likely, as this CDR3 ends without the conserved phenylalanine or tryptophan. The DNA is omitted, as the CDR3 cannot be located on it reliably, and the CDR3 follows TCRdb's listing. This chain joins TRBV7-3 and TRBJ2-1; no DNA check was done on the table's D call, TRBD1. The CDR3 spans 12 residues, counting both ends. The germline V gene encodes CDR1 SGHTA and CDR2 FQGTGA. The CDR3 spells CASSLRGRAGAN.

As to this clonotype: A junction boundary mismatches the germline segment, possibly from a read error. CDR3 sequence: CASSQEQENYEHTF. The CDR3, as DNA: TGCGCCAGCAGCCAAGAGCAGGAGAACTACGAGCACACCTTC. The chain is built from TRBV7-8 and TRBJ1-2; D is unclear. CDR1 is SGHVS, CDR2 FQNEAQ, per germline. The CDR3 has 14 residues.

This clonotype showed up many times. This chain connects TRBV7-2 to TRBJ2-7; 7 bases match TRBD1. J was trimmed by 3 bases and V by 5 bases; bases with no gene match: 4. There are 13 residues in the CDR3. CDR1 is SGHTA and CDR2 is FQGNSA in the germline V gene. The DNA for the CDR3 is TGTGCCAGCAGCACGTGGGACAGCTACGAGCAGTACTTC. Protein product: CASSTWDSYEQYF.

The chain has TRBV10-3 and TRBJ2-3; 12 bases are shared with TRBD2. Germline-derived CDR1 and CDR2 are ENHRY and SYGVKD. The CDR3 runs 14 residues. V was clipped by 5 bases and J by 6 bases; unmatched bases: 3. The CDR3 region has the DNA TGTGCCATCAGTTCTAGCGGGGGGGCCGATACGCAGTATTTT. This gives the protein CAISSSGGADTQYF.

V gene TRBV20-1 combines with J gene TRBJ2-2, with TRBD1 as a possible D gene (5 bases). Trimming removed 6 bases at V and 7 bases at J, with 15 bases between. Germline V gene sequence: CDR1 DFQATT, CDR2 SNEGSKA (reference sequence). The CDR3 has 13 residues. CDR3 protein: CSANKGHNGELFF. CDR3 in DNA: TGCAGTGCAAACAAAGGACATAACGGGGAGCTGTTTTTT.

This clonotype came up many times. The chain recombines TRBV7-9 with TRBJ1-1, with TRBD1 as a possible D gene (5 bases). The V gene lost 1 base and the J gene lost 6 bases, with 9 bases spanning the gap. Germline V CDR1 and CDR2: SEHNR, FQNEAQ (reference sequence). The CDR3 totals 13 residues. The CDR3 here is CASSLGMGAEAFF. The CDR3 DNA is TGTGCCAGCAGCTTAGGGATGGGGGCTGAAGCTTTCTTT.

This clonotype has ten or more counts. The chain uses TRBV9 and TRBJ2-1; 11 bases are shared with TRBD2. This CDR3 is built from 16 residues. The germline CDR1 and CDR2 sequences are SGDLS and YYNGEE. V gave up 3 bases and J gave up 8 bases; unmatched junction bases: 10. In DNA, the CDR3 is TGTGCCAGCAGCGAGACTGCTAGCGGGGGGCGGTATGAGCAGTTCTTC. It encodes CASSETASGGRYEQFF.

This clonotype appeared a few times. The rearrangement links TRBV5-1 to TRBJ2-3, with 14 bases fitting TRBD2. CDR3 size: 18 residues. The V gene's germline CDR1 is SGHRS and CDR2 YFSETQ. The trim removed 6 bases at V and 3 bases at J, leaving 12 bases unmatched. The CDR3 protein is CASTKGLAGGGPTDTQYF. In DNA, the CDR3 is TGCGCCAGCACGAAAGGACTAGCGGGGGGCGGCCCTACAGATACGCAGTATTTT.

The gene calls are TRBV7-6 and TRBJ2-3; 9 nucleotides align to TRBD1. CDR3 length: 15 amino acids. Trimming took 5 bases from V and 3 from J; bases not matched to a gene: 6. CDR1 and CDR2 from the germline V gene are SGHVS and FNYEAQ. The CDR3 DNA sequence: TGTGCCAGCAGCGCCAATGGACAGGGGACAGATACGCAGTATTTT. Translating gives CASSANGQGTDTQYF.

CDR3 in DNA: TGTGCCAGCAGACGCGTCACTAGCGGGGGCTCAGCACAGACCTTC. It translates to CASRRVTSGGSAQTF. J is TRBJ1-2 and V is TRBV7-2; D is possibly TRBD1 (6 bases). Germline CDR1 SGHTA, CDR2 FQGNSA. The CDR3 runs 15 residues. With 6 bases removed from V and 14 bases from J, the gap between germline ends came to 28 bases.

The CDR3 region is CASSQTSSYNSPLHF. CDR3 sequence (DNA): TGTGCCAGCAGCCAAACGAGCTCCTATAATTCACCCCTCCACTTT. The V call is TRBV3-1, the J call TRBJ1-6; no reliable D call. V was trimmed by 2 bases and J by 0 bases, leaving 5 bases between them. Germline CDR1 and CDR2: LGHDT and YNNKEL (reference sequence). The length of the CDR3 is 15 residues.

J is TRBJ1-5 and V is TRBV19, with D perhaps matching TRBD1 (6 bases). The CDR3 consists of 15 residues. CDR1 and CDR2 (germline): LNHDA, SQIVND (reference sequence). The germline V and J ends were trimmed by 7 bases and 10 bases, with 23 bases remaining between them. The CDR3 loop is CASNPGGASNLPQHF. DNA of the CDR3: TGTGCCAGTAACCCGGGGGGCGCTAGCAATCTACCCCAGCATTTT.

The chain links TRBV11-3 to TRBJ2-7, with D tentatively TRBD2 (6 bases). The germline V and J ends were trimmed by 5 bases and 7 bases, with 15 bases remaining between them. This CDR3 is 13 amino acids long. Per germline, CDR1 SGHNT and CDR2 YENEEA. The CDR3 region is CASSPVSGREQYF. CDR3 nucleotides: TGTGCCAGCAGCCCCGTCAGTGGGAGGGAGCAGTACTTC. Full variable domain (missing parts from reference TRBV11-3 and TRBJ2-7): EAGVVQSPRYKIIEKKQPVAFWCNPISGHNTLYWYLQNLGQGPELLIRYENEEAVDDSQLPKDRFSAERLKGVDSTLKIQPAELGDSAVYLCASSPVSGREQYFGPGTRLTVT.

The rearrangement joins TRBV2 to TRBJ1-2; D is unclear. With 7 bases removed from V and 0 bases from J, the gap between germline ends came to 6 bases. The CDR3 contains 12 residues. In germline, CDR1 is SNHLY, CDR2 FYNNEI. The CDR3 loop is CASKEANYGYTF. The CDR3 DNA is TGTGCCAGCAAAGAAGCTAACTATGGCTACACCTTC.

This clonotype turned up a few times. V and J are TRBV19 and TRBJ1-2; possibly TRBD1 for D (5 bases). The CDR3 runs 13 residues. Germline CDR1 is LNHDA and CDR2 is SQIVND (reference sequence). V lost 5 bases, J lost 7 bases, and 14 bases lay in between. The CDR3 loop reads CASSGEGIRGYTF. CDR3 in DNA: TGTGCCAGTAGTGGAGAGGGGATCCGTGGCTACACCTTC.

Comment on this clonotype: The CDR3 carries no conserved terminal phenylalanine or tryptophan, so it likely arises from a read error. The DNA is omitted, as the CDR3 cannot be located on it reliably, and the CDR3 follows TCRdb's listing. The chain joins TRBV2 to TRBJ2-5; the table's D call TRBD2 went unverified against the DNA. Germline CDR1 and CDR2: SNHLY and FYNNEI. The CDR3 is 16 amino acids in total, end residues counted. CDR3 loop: CASSDGGGAYEQTFGP.

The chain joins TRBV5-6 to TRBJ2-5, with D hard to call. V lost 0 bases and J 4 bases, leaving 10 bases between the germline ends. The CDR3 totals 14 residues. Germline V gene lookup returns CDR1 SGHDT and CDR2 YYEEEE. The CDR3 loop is CASSLGSKGETQYF. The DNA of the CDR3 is TGTGCCAGCAGCTTGGGGAGTAAGGGAGAGACCCAGTACTTC.

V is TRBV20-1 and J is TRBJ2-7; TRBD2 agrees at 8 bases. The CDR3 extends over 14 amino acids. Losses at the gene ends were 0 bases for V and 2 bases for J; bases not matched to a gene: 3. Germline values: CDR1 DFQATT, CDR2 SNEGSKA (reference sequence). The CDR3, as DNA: TGCAGTGCTAGAGATGAACTAGCGGCCTACGAGCAGTACTTC. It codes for CSARDELAAYEQYF.

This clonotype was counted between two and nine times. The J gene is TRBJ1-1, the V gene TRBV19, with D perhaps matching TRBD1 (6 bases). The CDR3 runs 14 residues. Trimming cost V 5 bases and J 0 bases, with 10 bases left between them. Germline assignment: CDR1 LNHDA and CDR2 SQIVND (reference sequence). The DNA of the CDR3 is TGTGCCAGTAGTCCTGGACAGCTGAACACTGAAGCTTTCTTT. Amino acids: CASSPGQLNTEAFF.

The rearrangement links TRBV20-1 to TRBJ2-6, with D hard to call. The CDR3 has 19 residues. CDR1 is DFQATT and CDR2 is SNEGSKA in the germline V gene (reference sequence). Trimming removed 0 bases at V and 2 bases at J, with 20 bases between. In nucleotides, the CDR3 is TGCAGTGCTAGAGATCCCAGCCATGGAATTTGGACTGGGGCCAACGTCCTGACTTTC. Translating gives CSARDPSHGIWTGANVLTF.

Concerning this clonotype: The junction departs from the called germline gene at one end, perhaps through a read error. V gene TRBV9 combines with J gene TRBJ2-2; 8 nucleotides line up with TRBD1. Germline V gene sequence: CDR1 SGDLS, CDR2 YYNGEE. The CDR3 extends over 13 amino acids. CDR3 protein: CASAGQADGELFF. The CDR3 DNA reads TGTGCCAGCGCGGGACAGGCAGACGGGGAGCTGTTCTTT.

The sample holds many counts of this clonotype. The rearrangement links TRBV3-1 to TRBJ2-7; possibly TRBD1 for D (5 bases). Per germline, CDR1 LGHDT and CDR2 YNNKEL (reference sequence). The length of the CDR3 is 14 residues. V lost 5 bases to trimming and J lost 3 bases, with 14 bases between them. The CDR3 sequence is CASSKARQNYEQYF. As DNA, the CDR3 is TGTGCCAGCAGCAAAGCCCGACAGAACTACGAGCAGTACTTC.

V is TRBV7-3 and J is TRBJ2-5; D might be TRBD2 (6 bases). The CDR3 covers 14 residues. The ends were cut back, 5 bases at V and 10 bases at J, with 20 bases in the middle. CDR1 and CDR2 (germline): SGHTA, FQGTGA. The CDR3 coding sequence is TGTGCCAGCAGCCCCGGGACTGGCTGGGGGAACCAGTACTTC. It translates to CASSPGTGWGNQYF.

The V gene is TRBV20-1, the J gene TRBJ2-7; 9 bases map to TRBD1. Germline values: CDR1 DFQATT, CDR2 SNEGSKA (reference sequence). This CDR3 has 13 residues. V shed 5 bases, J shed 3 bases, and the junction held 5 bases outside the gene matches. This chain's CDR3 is CSAGTGRDYEQYF. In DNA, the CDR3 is TGCAGTGCTGGGACAGGGAGGGACTACGAGCAGTACTTC.

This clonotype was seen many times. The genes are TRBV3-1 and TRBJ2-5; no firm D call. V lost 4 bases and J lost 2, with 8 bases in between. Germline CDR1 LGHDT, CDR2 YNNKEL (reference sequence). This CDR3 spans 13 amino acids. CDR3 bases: TGTGCCAGCAGCCTAGGAGTACAAGAGACCCAGTACTTC. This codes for CASSLGVQETQYF.

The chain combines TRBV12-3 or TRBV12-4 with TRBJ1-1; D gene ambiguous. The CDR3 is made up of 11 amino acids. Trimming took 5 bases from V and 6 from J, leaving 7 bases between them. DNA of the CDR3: TGTGCCAGCAGTCGGGCGGCTGAAGCTTTCTTT. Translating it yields CASSRAAEAFF.

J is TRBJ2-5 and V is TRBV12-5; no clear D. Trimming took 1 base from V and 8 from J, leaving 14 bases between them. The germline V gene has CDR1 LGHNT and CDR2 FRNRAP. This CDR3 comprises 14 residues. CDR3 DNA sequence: TGTGCTAGTGGTTTGGGCCCACAAGGGAACACCCAGTACTTC. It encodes CASGLGPQGNTQYF.

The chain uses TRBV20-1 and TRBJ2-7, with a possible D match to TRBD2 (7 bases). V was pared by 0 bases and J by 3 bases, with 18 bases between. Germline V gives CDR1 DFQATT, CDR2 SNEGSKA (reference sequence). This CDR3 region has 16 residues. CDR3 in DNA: TGCAGTGCTAGAGAAGGGGGGGATGAGCGGAACTACGAGCAGTACTTC. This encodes CSAREGGDERNYEQYF.

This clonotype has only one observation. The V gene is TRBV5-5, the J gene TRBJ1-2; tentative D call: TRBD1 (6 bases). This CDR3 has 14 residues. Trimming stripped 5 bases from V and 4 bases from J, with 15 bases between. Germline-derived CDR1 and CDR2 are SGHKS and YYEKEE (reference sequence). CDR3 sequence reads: CASSFEEGGYGYTF. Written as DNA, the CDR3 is TGTGCCAGCAGTTTCGAGGAGGGGGGCTATGGCTACACCTTC.

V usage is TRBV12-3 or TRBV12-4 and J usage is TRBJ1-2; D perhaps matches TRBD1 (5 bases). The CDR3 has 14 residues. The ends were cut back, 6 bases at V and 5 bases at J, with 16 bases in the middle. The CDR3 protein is CASRGGMGLYGYTF. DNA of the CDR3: TGTGCCAGCAGGGGAGGTATGGGACTTTATGGCTACACCTTC.

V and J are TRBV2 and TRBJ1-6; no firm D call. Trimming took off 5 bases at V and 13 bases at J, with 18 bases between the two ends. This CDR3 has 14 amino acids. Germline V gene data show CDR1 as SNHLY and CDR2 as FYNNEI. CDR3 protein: CASSRARGNPPLHF. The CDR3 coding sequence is TGTGCCAGCAGTAGAGCGCGGGGTAATCCCCCCCTCCACTTT.